One sample yielded the 23 T cell receptor beta chains listed below, sequenced in a study of blood T cell repertoires in COVID-19. Method: immunoSEQ multiplex PCR; TCRdb's copy keeps in-frame clones and lacks some. The sample has over 90,000 clones, around nine tenths seen once. Sequencing input: peripheral blood. The source is a man aged 50 to 60 with acute or convalescent COVID-19.

V gene TRBV18 combines with J gene TRBJ2-2; 9 bases map to TRBD1. The CDR3 loop spans 16 amino acids. The germline V gene has CDR1 KGHSH and CDR2 LQKENI. V shed 3 bases and J 5 bases; nucleotides not matched to a gene: 7. CDR3: CASSPFRDRETGELFF. Here the CDR3 DNA reads TGTGCCAGCTCACCGTTCCGGGACAGGGAAACCGGGGAGCTGTTTTTT.

The CDR3 DNA sequence: TGTGCGAGCTCGGCGTCTCAGGGGACCTACACTGAAGCTTTCTTT. This gives the protein CASSASQGTYTEAFF. The chain is built from TRBV6-5 and TRBJ1-1; a weak D match, TRBD1 (6 bases). This CDR3 has 15 amino acids. Germline CDR1 MNHEY, CDR2 SVGAGI.

The chain uses TRBV7-2 and TRBJ2-7; 7 positions agree with TRBD1. In germline, CDR1 is SGHTA, CDR2 FQGNSA. This CDR3 is 15 amino acids long. V was clipped by 5 bases and J by 3 bases; unmatched bases: 10. The CDR3 DNA reads as TGTGCCAGCAGCCTAAAAGGGCAGGGGGTCTACGAGCAGTACTTC. This sequence encodes CASSLKGQGVYEQYF. The full variable domain, its missing parts supplied by reference TRBV7-2 and TRBJ2-7, is GAGVSQSPSNKVTEKGKDVELRCDPISGHTALYWYRQSLGQGLEFLIYFQGNSAPDKSGLPSDRFSAERTGGSVSTLTIQRTQQEDSAVYLCASSLKGQGVYEQYFGPGTRLTVT.

The chain is built from TRBV11-3 and TRBJ2-7; no definite D call. The CDR3 is made up of 12 amino acids. V shed 5 bases and J shed 5 bases, with 10 bases lying between them. Germline CDR1 SGHNT, CDR2 YENEEA. The CDR3 is CASSPDNNEQYF. The CDR3 DNA follows: TGTGCCAGCAGCCCCGACAATAACGAGCAGTACTTC.

V and J are TRBV10-1 and TRBJ2-3; possibly TRBD2 for D (5 bases). The CDR3 runs to 15 residues. Germline CDR1 WNHNN, CDR2 SYGVQD (reference sequence). The V end lost 0 bases, the J end lost 5 bases, and 12 bases lay between the germline ends. For the CDR3, the DNA is TGCGCCAGCAGTGAGTCCGATTCGGGAAGAGATACGCAGTATTTT. Translated: CASSESDSGRDTQYF.

This sequence joins TRBV5-1 and TRBJ2-7, with D possibly being TRBD1 (6 bases). Germline CDR1 reads SGHRS; CDR2 reads YFSETQ. CDR3 length equals 13 residues. V was pared by 4 bases and J by 2 bases, with 10 bases between. CDR3 protein: CASSRDTTYEQYF. The CDR3, as DNA: TGCGCCAGCAGCCGGGACACCACCTACGAGCAGTACTTC.

The J gene is TRBJ2-6, the V gene TRBV4-1; 8 nucleotides align to TRBD2. CDR1 and CDR2 from the germline V gene are MGHRA and YSYEKL. The CDR3 consists of 15 residues. V gave up 4 bases and J gave up 15 bases; unmatched junction bases: 14. DNA of the CDR3: TGCGCCAGCAGCCTTCCTAGCGGGCAGGGACGAAACCTGACTTTC. Translating gives CASSLPSGQGRNLTF.

This clone has a single count. V and J are TRBV6-5 and TRBJ1-5, with 10 bases lining up with TRBD1. Trimming at V came to 7 bases and at J to 6 bases, leaving 9 bases not matched to a gene. Germline lookup yields CDR1 MNHEY and CDR2 SVGAGI. There are 15 residues in the CDR3. The CDR3 region has the DNA TGTGCCAGCAAAAATTCGGGGACAGGGGTTCAGCCCCAGCATTTT. As protein: CASKNSGTGVQPQHF.

The genes are TRBV7-2 and TRBJ2-1; D is unresolved. V was pared by 3 bases and J by 5 bases, with 11 bases between. The CDR3 loop spans 14 amino acids. Germline CDR1 reads SGHTA; CDR2 reads FQGNSA. Written as DNA, the CDR3 is TGTGCCAGCAGCTTTAAATCCGTAAACAATGAGCAGTTCTTC. It yields the protein CASSFKSVNNEQFF.

In DNA form, the CDR3 reads TGCGCCAGCAGCTTGGTGGGGGCCGCTGGAAACACCATATATTTT. This gives the protein CASSLVGAAGNTIYF. This rearrangement joins TRBV5-1 to TRBJ1-3; tentatively, D is TRBD1 (6 bases). The V and J ends lost 0 bases and 2 bases respectively, with 9 bases between them. From germline, CDR1 is SGHRS and CDR2 YFSETQ. The CDR3 runs 15 residues. The variable domain in full, completed from reference TRBV5-1 and TRBJ1-3, reads KAGVTQTPRYLIKTRGQQVTLSCSPISGHRSVSWYQQTPGQGLQFLFEYFSETQRNKGNFPGRFSGRQFSNSRSEMNVSTLELGDSALYLCASSLVGAAGNTIYFGEGSWLTVV.

CDR3 DNA: TGTGCCAGCAGTCTTGGTTACGGGAGATCCTACAATGAGCAGTTCTTC. Protein product: CASSLGYGRSYNEQFF. The V gene is TRBV5-8, the J gene TRBJ2-1; TRBD2 is a possible D gene (6 bases). This CDR3 has 16 amino acids. CDR1 is SGHTS, CDR2 YDEGEE, per germline. V lost 5 bases, J lost 1 base, and 16 bases lay in between.

This chain uses TRBV11-3 with TRBJ2-3; 11 nucleotides line up with TRBD2. This CDR3 has 19 amino acids. V lost 4 bases, J lost 1 base, and 13 bases stayed unmatched. Germline V gene data show CDR1 as SGHNT and CDR2 as YENEEA. This CDR3 reads CASSSSTSGSGWGTDTQYF. The CDR3 DNA reads TGTGCCAGCAGCTCCTCCACTAGCGGGAGTGGCTGGGGCACAGATACGCAGTATTTT. Full variable domain (remainder filled in from reference TRBV11-3 and TRBJ2-3): EAGVVQSPRYKIIEKKQPVAFWCNPISGHNTLYWYLQNLGQGPELLIRYENEEAVDDSQLPKDRFSAERLKGVDSTLKIQPAELGDSAVYLCASSSSTSGSGWGTDTQYFGPGTRLTVL.

This chain links TRBV5-1 with TRBJ1-2; D gene ambiguous. The V gene's germline CDR1 is SGHRS and CDR2 YFSETQ. This CDR3 region has 11 residues. Trimming removed 4 bases at V and 6 bases at J, with 7 bases between. This chain's CDR3 is CASSLRDGYTF. CDR3 sequence (DNA): TGCGCCAGCAGCCTTCGGGATGGCTACACCTTC.

The V and J genes are TRBV7-9 and TRBJ2-7; the match to TRBD2 covers 7 bases. The CDR3 consists of 13 residues. CDR1 is SEHNR, CDR2 FQNEAQ, per germline (reference sequence). Trimming at V came to 5 bases and at J to 4 bases, leaving 5 bases not matched to a gene. Written as DNA, the CDR3 is TGTGCCAGCAGCCTGACTAGCAGGTACGAGCAGTACTTC. It codes for CASSLTSRYEQYF.

The CDR3 DNA is TGTGCCAGCAGCTTGAATCCCACTAGCGTCGTGTCCGAGCAGTACTTC. Translating gives CASSLNPTSVVSEQYF. The chain couples TRBV5-5 to TRBJ2-7; TRBD2 matches 7 bases. Germline CDR1 is SGHKS and CDR2 is YYEKEE (reference sequence). V lost 1 base, J lost 6 bases, and 13 bases stayed unmatched. The CDR3 consists of 16 residues.

The genes are TRBV5-1 and TRBJ2-1; 11 nucleotides align to TRBD2. Unmatched junction bases numbered 6, after V lost 1 base and J lost 0 bases. This CDR3 contains 18 residues. Looked up from germline, CDR1 is SGHRS and CDR2 is YFSETQ. This CDR3 reads CASSLPASGGSSYNEQFF. In DNA, the CDR3 is TGCGCCAGCAGCTTGCCGGCTAGCGGGGGGAGCTCCTACAATGAGCAGTTCTTC.

This chain uses TRBV5-6 with TRBJ2-1; the match to TRBD2 covers 8 bases. The CDR3 has 14 amino acids. The junction had 3 bases not matched to a gene; V was cut back by 2 bases and J by 5 bases. Germline lookup yields CDR1 SGHDT and CDR2 YYEEEE. Here the CDR3 DNA reads TGTGCCAGCAGCTTAAGCGGGAGTCACAATGAGCAGTTCTTC. It codes for CASSLSGSHNEQFF. The complete variable domain, with remaining parts taken from reference TRBV5-6 and TRBJ2-1, reads DAGVTQSPTHLIKTRGQQVTLRCSPKSGHDTVSWYQQALGQGPQFIFQYYEEEERQRGNFPDRFSGHQFPNYSSELNVNALLLGDSALYLCASSLSGSHNEQFFGPGTRLTVL.

V usage is TRBV19 and J usage is TRBJ2-7, with TRBD2 matching 12 bases. This CDR3 region has 15 residues. Germline CDR1 is LNHDA and CDR2 is SQIVND (reference sequence). J gave up 3 bases and V 5 bases, and 5 bases lay outside the gene matches. The CDR3, as DNA: TGTGCCAGTAGTTGGGGGACTAGCGGGTTCTACGAGCAGTACTTC. Amino acid sequence: CASSWGTSGFYEQYF.

The chain has TRBV27 and TRBJ2-1; TRBD2 agrees at 8 bases. The CDR3 is made up of 16 amino acids. The junction had 10 bases not matched to a gene; V was cut back by 5 bases and J by 4 bases. The germline V gene has CDR1 MNHEY and CDR2 SMNVEV (reference sequence). This CDR3 is CASSHFPGLGYNEQFF. In nucleotides, the CDR3 is TGTGCCAGCAGTCATTTTCCGGGACTAGGGTACAATGAGCAGTTCTTC.

The rearrangement uses TRBV10-3 and TRBJ1-4; D might be TRBD1 (5 bases). Germline CDR1 reads ENHRY; CDR2 reads SYGVKD. This CDR3 is built from 14 residues. V was clipped by 6 bases and J by 8 bases, with 16 bases between them. In DNA, the CDR3 is TGTGCCATCAGAGGACCCAGGGCGGAAGAAAAACTGTTTTTT. Protein sequence: CAIRGPRAEEKLFF.

Only a few counts were recorded for this clone. The rearrangement uses TRBV7-2 and TRBJ2-7, with TRBD2 matching over 9 bases. V trimming: 5 bases; J trimming: 3 bases; junction bases outside the gene matches: 8. Per the germline V gene, CDR1 is SGHTA and CDR2 is FQGNSA. CDR3 length: 15 amino acids. The CDR3 sequence is CASSTVAGAGYEQYF. CDR3 coding DNA: TGTGCCAGCAGCACAGTAGCGGGGGCCGGCTACGAGCAGTACTTC.

The chain is built from TRBV25-1 and TRBJ2-7; tentative D call: TRBD2 (5 bases). Trimming shortened V by 2 bases and J by 2 bases, and 19 bases separated the two germline ends. This CDR3 contains 17 residues. Germline values: CDR1 MGHDK, CDR2 SYGVNS. CDR3 in amino acids: CASSEEEGPILTYEQYF. The CDR3 bases are TGTGCCAGCAGTGAAGAAGAGGGTCCTATCCTCACCTACGAGCAGTACTTC.

The rearrangement links TRBV5-1 to TRBJ1-1; 9 bases map to TRBD1. The CDR3 sequence is 15 residues long. CDR1 SGHRS and CDR2 YFSETQ come from the germline V gene. V lost 4 bases, J lost 4 bases, and 8 bases stayed unmatched. CDR3 in DNA: TGCGCCAGCAGCACCCGACAGGGGGGGAGCACTGAAGCTTTCTTT. Protein: CASSTRQGGSTEAFF.